The 22 T cell receptor beta chains below were found in one sample sequenced in a study of T cells after yellow fever vaccination. TCRdb fed the 5' RACE reads into MiXCR, producing one record per CDR3 protein. The sample carries 65,000 to 90,000 distinct CDR3 sequences, around 7% recorded once. Sequenced material: CD8+ T cells sorted from PBMCs, taken on the day of the yellow fever booster vaccination. These receptors originate from a man aged 25 to 40 who received the YFV17D yellow fever vaccine.

The V call is TRBV6-2 or TRBV6-3, the J call TRBJ1-1; perhaps TRBD1 as D (5 bases). CDR3 length: 14 amino acids. Germline CDR1 and CDR2: MNHEY and SVGEGT. V shed 6 bases and J shed 4 bases, with 15 bases lying between them. The DNA for the CDR3 is TGTGCCAGCAGCTCATATGGCGGGGGCACTGAAGCTTTCTTT. This encodes CASSSYGGGTEAFF.

V and J are TRBV4-3 and TRBJ2-5; unclear D gene. The germline V gene has CDR1 LGHNA and CDR2 YSLEER. The CDR3 totals 16 residues. V lost 0 bases, J lost 6 bases, and 17 bases lay in between. Here the CDR3 DNA reads TGCGCCAGCAGCCAAGATGCTTACACCTCCAGCAAGACCCAGTACTTC. The encoded protein is CASSQDAYTSSKTQYF.

The V and J genes are TRBV27 and TRBJ2-5, with D hard to call. The CDR3 is 11 amino acids. Trimming cost V 7 bases and J 0 bases, with 3 bases left between them. Germline CDR1 MNHEY, CDR2 SMNVEV (reference sequence). The CDR3 nucleotides are TGTGCCAGCACGGACCAAGAGACCCAGTACTTC. Translated: CASTDQETQYF.

This clonotype turned up a few times. V gene TRBV7-9 combines with J gene TRBJ2-5; D unresolved. The CDR3 consists of 17 residues. Trimming took 0 bases from V and 5 from J, leaving 19 bases between them. Germline V gene sequence: CDR1 SEHNR, CDR2 FQNEAQ (reference sequence). CDR3 region: CASSLAVGPYSLETQYF. The CDR3 region has the DNA TGTGCCAGCAGCTTAGCAGTCGGGCCTTATAGCTTGGAGACCCAGTACTTC.

The rearrangement links TRBV30 to TRBJ2-7, with 8 bases lining up with TRBD2. In germline, CDR1 is GTSNPN, CDR2 SVGIG (reference sequence). V lost 6 bases, J lost 7 bases, and 11 bases stayed unmatched. The CDR3 is made up of 13 amino acids. This chain's CDR3 is CACVAGPLREQYF. DNA of the CDR3: TGTGCCTGCGTAGCGGGACCCCTTCGTGAGCAGTACTTC.

Remarks on this clonotype: A much larger clonotype is one base distant, so this may be a read error. The chain carries TRBV5-6 and TRBJ2-7; D uncertain. The CDR3 has 13 residues. Germline CDR1 reads SGHDT; CDR2 reads YYEEEE. CDR3 DNA: TGTGCCAGCAGCTTGTCTGAAACCTACGAGCAGTGCTTC. Protein product: CASSLSETYEQCF.

This clonotype was picked up a small number of times. This chain's CDR3 is CASSLGGGWANVLTF. CDR3 in DNA: TGTGCCAGCAGCTTAGGTGGGGGCTGGGCCAACGTCCTGACTTTC. This rearrangement joins TRBV7-2 to TRBJ2-6; possible D gene TRBD1, 6 bases. V was shortened by 1 base and J by 5 bases, with 9 bases between the two germline ends. This CDR3 spans 15 amino acids. Germline CDR1 SGHTA, CDR2 FQGNSA.

In its sample, this clonotype was seen many times. The rearrangement uses TRBV29-1 and TRBJ2-3; D gene uncertain. Germline CDR1 and CDR2: SQVTM and ANQGSEA. V lost 5 bases, J lost 6 bases, and 6 bases lay in between. The CDR3 is 10 residues long. The CDR3 DNA follows: TGCAGCGTTCCCCTGGATACGCAGTATTTT. It is translated as CSVPLDTQYF.

This clonotype was counted between two and nine times. V is TRBV29-1 and J is TRBJ2-7; D is possibly TRBD1 (6 bases). CDR1 and CDR2 (germline): SQVTM, ANQGSEA. Trimming shortened V by 4 bases and J by 3 bases, and 13 bases separated the two germline ends. CDR3 size: 13 residues. The CDR3 here is CSVGAKDSYEQYF. The CDR3, as DNA: TGCAGCGTTGGAGCCAAGGACAGCTACGAGCAGTACTTC.

In nucleotides, the CDR3 is TGTGCCAGCAGCTTACCAAACACGAATGAGCAGTTCTTC. This encodes CASSLPNTNEQFF. The chain links TRBV7-9 to TRBJ2-1; no clear D gene. CDR1 is SEHNR, CDR2 FQNEAQ, per germline (reference sequence). This CDR3 is 13 amino acids long. Trimming stripped 2 bases from V and 7 bases from J, with 9 bases between.

This clonotype came up a few times. The chain has TRBV7-9 and TRBJ2-7; possibly TRBD1 for D (5 bases). The CDR3 is 16 amino acids. V lost 1 base to trimming and J lost 2 bases, with 15 bases between them. CDR1 is SEHNR and CDR2 is FQNEAQ in the germline V gene (reference sequence). The CDR3 DNA reads TGTGCCAGCAGCTTAGAGGCAGGGTTAATACCCTACGAGCAGTACTTC. This codes for CASSLEAGLIPYEQYF.

The CDR3 loop reads CASSYWMDTDTQYF. The DNA of the CDR3 is TGTGCCAGCAGTTACTGGATGGACACAGATACGCAGTATTTT. The chain links TRBV27 to TRBJ2-3; D unresolved. The V gene's germline CDR1 is MNHEY and CDR2 SMNVEV (reference sequence). CDR3 size: 14 residues. Trimming took 4 bases from V and 2 from J, leaving 10 bases between them.

V usage is TRBV7-9 and J usage is TRBJ2-1; D might be TRBD2 (6 bases). V was cut by 3 bases and J by 0 bases, with 12 bases left in between. CDR1 SEHNR and CDR2 FQNEAQ come from the germline V gene (reference sequence). The CDR3 loop spans 16 amino acids. CDR3 region: CASSFPLATSYNEQFF. The CDR3 DNA is TGTGCCAGCAGCTTCCCTCTAGCGACCTCCTACAATGAGCAGTTCTTC.

The chain recombines TRBV25-1 with TRBJ2-3; D is unclear. The CDR3 is 14 amino acids. CDR1 and CDR2 (germline): MGHDK, SYGVNS. Trimming stripped 0 bases from V and 4 bases from J, with 8 bases between. CDR3 loop: CASSEYFNADTQYF. The CDR3 region has the DNA TGTGCCAGCAGTGAATATTTTAACGCAGATACGCAGTATTTT.

J is TRBJ2-7 and V is TRBV28; 9 bases match TRBD2. V shed 5 bases and J 6 bases; nucleotides not matched to a gene: 8. The CDR3 sequence is 14 residues long. Germline assignment: CDR1 MDHEN and CDR2 SYDVKM. The CDR3: CASSPAGGHSEQYF. The CDR3, as DNA: TGTGCCAGCAGTCCAGCGGGAGGACATTCCGAGCAGTACTTC.

This clonotype was seen ten or more times. The genes are TRBV7-8 and TRBJ2-3, with unresolved D. Trimming cost V 5 bases and J 6 bases, with 12 bases left between them. This CDR3 is built from 13 residues. Germline V lookup: CDR1 SGHVS, CDR2 FQNEAQ. The CDR3 coding sequence is TGTGCCAGCAGCCCCCCACCCCACGATACGCAGTATTTT. Amino acid sequence: CASSPPPHDTQYF.

This chain links TRBV6-5 with TRBJ1-4; maybe TRBD1 (6 bases). The V end was cut by 4 bases, the J end by 2 bases, with 11 bases between. Germline lookup yields CDR1 MNHEY and CDR2 SVGAGI. This CDR3 has 15 amino acids. The CDR3 DNA follows: TGTGCCAGCAGTTTATCACAGGGTACTAATGAAAAACTGTTTTTT. It is translated as CASSLSQGTNEKLFF.

The table lists this clonotype with many counts. The chain uses TRBV7-9 and TRBJ2-7, with TRBD2 matching over 10 bases. The ends lost 3 bases at V and 3 bases at J; junction bases unmatched: 5. CDR1 and CDR2 from the germline V gene are SEHNR and FQNEAQ (reference sequence). This CDR3 is 15 amino acids long. The CDR3 loop reads CASSFSPSGSYEQYF. Written as DNA, the CDR3 is TGTGCCAGCAGCTTTAGTCCTAGCGGGAGCTACGAGCAGTACTTC.

The chain joins TRBV7-2 to TRBJ2-3; TRBD2 agrees at 11 bases. The germline CDR1 and CDR2 sequences are SGHTA and FQGNSA. After removal of 5 bases from V and 0 bases from J, the junction contained 10 bases not matched to a gene. The CDR3 length is 18 residues. This chain's CDR3 is CASSLPGLAEPSTDTQYF. CDR3 sequence (DNA): TGTGCCAGCAGCCTACCGGGACTAGCGGAGCCGAGCACAGATACGCAGTATTTT.

In this sample, this clonotype turned up a few times. The chain employs TRBV4-3 and TRBJ1-2; D gene uncertain. The V end was cut by 3 bases, the J end by 2 bases, with 7 bases between. CDR1 is LGHNA and CDR2 is YSLEER in the germline V gene. This CDR3 has 13 amino acids. CDR3 region: CASSQAFNYGYTF. CDR3 in DNA: TGCGCCAGCAGCCAGGCCTTCAACTATGGCTACACCTTC.

The rearrangement joins TRBV18 to TRBJ2-1; 7 bases match TRBD1. Looked up from germline, CDR1 is KGHSH and CDR2 is LQKENI. Trimming took 2 bases from V and 8 from J; bases not matched to a gene: 12. CDR3 length: 16 amino acids. The CDR3 region is CASSPTGTVKEDEQFF. The CDR3 coding sequence is TGTGCCAGCTCACCAACCGGGACAGTCAAAGAGGATGAGCAGTTCTTC.

Ten or more counts support this clonotype. The rearrangement links TRBV12-3 or TRBV12-4 to TRBJ2-7; D not certain. Deletions cut 3 bases from V and 2 bases from J, with 11 bases between. The CDR3 runs to 14 residues. CDR3 amino acids: CASSLSTAAYEQYF. The CDR3 bases are TGTGCCAGCAGTTTGTCTACAGCAGCCTACGAGCAGTACTTC.